This T cell receptor (beta chain) was observed in a study of cytomegalovirus exposure and HLA in healthy donors. Study findings and constraints: Reports described diagnosis of cytomegalovirus status by the classifier as highly specific and sensitive. The authors enumerated some 160 TCR beta chains as linked to cytomegalovirus. Within the 90 to 150 validation repertoires, first-cohort TCR clusters tended to co-occur, according to a later analysis.

Produced via immunoSEQ multiplex PCR; TCRdb's table is partial and in-frame only. The table has under 150,000 clones, more than 85% seen once. With regard to this clone: As yet, its antigen is unknown.

The V gene lost 4 bases and the J gene lost 5 bases, with 13 bases spanning the gap. CDR1 is SGHRS, CDR2 YFSETQ, per germline. The CDR3 covers 15 residues. The sample consisted of PBMCs. The rearrangement links TRBV5-1 to TRBJ1-6, with D possibly TRBD1 on 6 matching bases. The sequence was collected from a man aged 18 to 29 in good health and CMV-seronegative. CDR3 loop: CASSQAGEHNSPLHF. The CDR3 nucleotides are TGCGCCAGCAGCCAAGCAGGGGAACATAATTCACCCCTCCACTTT.